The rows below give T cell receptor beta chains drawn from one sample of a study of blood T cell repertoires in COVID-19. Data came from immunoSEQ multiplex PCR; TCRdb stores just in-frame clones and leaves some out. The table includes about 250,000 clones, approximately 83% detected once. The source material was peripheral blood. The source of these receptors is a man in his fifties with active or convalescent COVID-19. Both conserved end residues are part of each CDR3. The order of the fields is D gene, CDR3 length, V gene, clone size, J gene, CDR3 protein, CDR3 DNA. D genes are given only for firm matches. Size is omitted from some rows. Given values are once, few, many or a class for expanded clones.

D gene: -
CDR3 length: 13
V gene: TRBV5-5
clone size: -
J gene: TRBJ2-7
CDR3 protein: CASSFLTDYEQYF
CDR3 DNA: TGTGCCAGCAGCTTCTTAACAGACTACGAGCAGTACTTC

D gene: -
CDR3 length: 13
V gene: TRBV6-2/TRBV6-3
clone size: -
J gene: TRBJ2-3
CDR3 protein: CASSYQTPHTQYF
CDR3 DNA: TGTGCCAGCAGTTACCAGACTCCGCATACGCAGTATTTT

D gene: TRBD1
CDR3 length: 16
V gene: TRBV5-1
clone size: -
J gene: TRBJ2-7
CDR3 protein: CASSLTGTGPSYEQYF
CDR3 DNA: TGCGCCAGCAGCCTGACCGGGACAGGGCCTTCGTACGAGCAGTACTTC

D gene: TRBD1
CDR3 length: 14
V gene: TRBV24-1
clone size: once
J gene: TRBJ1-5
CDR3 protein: CATSDQDRDQPQHF
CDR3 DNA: TGTGCCACCAGTGACCAAGACAGGGATCAGCCCCAGCATTTT

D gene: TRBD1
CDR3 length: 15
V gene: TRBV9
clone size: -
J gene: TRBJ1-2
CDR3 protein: CASSSPTGGSYGYTF
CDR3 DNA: TGTGCCAGCAGCTCTCCGACAGGGGGTAGCTATGGCTACACCTTC

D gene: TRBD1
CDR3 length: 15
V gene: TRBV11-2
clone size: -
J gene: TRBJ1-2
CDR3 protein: CASSLAAGGSYGYTF
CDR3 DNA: TGTGCCAGCAGCTTAGCAGCAGGGGGCAGCTATGGCTACACCTTC

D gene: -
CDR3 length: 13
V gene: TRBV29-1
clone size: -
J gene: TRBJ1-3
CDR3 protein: CSGTIQGSDTIYF
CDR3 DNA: TGCAGCGGGACAATACAGGGATCAGACACCATATATTTT

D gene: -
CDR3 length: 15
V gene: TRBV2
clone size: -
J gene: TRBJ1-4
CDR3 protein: CASSRRGPTNEKLFF
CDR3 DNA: TGTGCCAGCAGCCGCAGGGGCCCAACTAATGAAAAACTGTTTTTT

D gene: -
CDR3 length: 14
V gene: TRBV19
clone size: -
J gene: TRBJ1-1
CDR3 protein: CASSIAAMNTEAFF
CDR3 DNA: TGTGCCAGTAGTATCGCAGCGATGAACACTGAAGCTTTCTTT

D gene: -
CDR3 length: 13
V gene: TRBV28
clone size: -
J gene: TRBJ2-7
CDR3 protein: CASSLGLYYEQYF
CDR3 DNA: TGTGCCAGCAGTTTAGGACTATACTACGAGCAGTACTTC

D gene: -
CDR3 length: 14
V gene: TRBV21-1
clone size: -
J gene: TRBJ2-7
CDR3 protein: CASSKADSSYEQYF
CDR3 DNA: TGTGCCAGCAGCAAAGCTGACAGCTCCTACGAGCAGTACTTC

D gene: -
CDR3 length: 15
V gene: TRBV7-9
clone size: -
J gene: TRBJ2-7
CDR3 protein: CASSLVGQSSYEQYF
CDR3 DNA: TGTGCCAGCAGCTTAGTGGGACAAAGCTCCTACGAGCAGTACTTC

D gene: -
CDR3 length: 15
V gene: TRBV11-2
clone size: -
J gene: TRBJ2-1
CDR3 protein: CASSPGLRGDNEQFF
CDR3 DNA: TGTGCCAGCAGCCCAGGGCTCCGCGGGGACAATGAGCAGTTCTTC

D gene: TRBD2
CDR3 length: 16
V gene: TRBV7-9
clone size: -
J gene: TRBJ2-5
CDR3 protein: CASSAGTSGGQETQYF
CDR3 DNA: TGTGCCAGCAGCGCTGGGACTAGCGGGGGGCAAGAGACCCAGTACTTC

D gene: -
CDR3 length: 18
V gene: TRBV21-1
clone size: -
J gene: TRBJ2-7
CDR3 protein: CASSKDNRGQPLSYEQYF
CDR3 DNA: TGTGCCAGCAGCAAAGATAACAGGGGGCAACCACTCTCCTACGAGCAGTACTTC

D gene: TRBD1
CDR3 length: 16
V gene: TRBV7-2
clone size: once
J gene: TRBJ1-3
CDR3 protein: CASSLAGQGARNTIYF
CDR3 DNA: TGTGCCAGCAGCTTAGCCGGACAGGGGGCGAGAAACACCATATATTTT

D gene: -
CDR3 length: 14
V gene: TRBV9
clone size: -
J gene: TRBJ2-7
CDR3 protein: CASSVGQANYEQYF
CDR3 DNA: TGTGCCAGCAGCGTAGGACAGGCGAACTACGAGCAGTACTTC

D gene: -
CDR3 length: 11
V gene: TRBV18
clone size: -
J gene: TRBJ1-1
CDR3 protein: CASSMGPEAFF
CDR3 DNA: TGTGCCAGCTCTATGGGCCCTGAAGCTTTCTTT

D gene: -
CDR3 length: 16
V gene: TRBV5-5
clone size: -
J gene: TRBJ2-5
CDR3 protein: CASSPNSKAEQETQYF
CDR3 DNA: TGTGCCAGCAGCCCCAACTCAAAAGCGGAGCAGGAGACCCAGTACTTC

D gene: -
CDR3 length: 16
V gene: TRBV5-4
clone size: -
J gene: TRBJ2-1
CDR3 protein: CASSEGLSGLEGEQFF
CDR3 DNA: TGTGCCAGCAGCGAGGGACTCAGCGGTCTAGAGGGTGAGCAGTTCTTC

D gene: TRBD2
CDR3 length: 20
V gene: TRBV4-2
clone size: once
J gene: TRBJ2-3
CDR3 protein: CASSRKGTSGGDSRADTQYF
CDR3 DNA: TGTGCCAGCAGCCGGAAAGGGACTAGCGGGGGGGATAGCAGGGCAGATACGCAGTATTTT

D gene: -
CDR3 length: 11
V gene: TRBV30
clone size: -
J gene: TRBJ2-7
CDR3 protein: CAWSVLREQYF
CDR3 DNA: TGTGCCTGGAGTGTACTACGGGAGCAGTACTTC

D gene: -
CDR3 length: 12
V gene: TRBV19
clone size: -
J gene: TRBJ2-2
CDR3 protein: CASSMGDGELFF
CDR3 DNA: TGTGCCAGTAGTATGGGAGACGGGGAGCTGTTTTTT

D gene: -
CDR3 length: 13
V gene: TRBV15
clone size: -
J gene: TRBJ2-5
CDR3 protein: CATSSSGRETQYF
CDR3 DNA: TGTGCCACCAGCAGTAGCGGCAGGGAGACCCAGTACTTC

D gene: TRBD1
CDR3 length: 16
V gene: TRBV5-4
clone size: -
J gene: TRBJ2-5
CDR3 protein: CASSLAVGQGQETQYF
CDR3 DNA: TGTGCCAGCAGCTTGGCCGTGGGACAGGGACAAGAGACCCAGTACTTC

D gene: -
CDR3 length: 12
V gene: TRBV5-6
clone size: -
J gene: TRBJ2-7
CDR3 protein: CASSSGVWEQYF
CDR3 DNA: TGTGCCAGCAGTTCAGGGGTCTGGGAGCAGTACTTC

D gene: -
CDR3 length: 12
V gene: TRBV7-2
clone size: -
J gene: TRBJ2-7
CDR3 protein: CASSLSGGEQYF
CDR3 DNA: TGTGCCAGCAGCTTAAGTGGGGGGGAGCAGTACTTC

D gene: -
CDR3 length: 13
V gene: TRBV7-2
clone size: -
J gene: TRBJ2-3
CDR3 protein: CASSLAGSDTQYF
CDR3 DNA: TGTGCCAGCAGCTTGGCAGGTTCAGATACGCAGTATTTT

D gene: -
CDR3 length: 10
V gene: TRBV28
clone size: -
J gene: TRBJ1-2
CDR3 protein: CASRRGYYTF
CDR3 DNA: TGTGCCAGCAGGAGGGGGTACTACACCTTC

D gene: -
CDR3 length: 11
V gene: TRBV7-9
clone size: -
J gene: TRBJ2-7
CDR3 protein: CASSPKYEQYF
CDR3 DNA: TGTGCCAGCAGCCCCAAATACGAGCAGTACTTC

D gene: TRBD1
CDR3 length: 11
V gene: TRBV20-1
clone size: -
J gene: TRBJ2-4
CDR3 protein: CSARDRQGVYF
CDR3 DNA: TGCAGTGCTAGAGATCGACAGGGAGTTTACTTC

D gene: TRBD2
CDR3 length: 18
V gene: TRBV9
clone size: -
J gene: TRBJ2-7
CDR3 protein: CASSPRTSGGAGSYEQYF
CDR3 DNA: TGTGCCAGCAGCCCACGGACTAGCGGGGGGGCCGGCTCCTACGAGCAGTACTTC

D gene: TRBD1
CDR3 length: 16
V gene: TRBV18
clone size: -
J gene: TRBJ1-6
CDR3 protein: CASSRRQGAGNSPLHF
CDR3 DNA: TGTGCCAGCTCACGGAGACAGGGGGCAGGGAATTCACCCCTCCACTTT

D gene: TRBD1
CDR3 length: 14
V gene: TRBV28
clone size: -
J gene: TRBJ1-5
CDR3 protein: CASSSRGPNQPQHF
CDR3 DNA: TGTGCCAGCAGTTCCAGGGGGCCTAATCAGCCCCAGCATTTT

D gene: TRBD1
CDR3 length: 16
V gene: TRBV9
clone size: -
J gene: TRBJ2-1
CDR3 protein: CASSTQTGAGYNEQFF
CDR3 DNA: TGTGCCAGCAGCACTCAGACAGGGGCAGGGTACAATGAGCAGTTCTTC

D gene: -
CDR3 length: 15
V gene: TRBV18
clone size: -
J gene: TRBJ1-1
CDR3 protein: CASSPSTEWFTEAFF
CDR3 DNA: TGTGCCAGCTCACCTTCGACAGAATGGTTTACTGAAGCTTTCTTT

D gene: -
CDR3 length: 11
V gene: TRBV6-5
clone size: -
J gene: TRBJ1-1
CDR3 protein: CASSYLTEAFF
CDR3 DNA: TGTGCCAGCAGTTATCTTACTGAAGCTTTCTTT

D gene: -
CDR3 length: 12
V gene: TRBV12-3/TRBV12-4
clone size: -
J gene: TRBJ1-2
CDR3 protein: CASSVQQYGYTF
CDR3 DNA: TGTGCCAGCAGTGTACAGCAGTATGGCTACACCTTC

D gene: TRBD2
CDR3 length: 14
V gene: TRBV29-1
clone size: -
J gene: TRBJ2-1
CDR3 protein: CSVDSSGGAHEQFF
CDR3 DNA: TGCAGCGTTGACTCTAGCGGGGGGGCCCATGAGCAGTTCTTC

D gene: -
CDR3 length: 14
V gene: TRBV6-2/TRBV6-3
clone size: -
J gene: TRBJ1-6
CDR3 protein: CASSDGQTNSPLHF
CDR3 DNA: TGTGCCAGCAGTGACGGACAAACTAATTCACCCCTCCACTTT

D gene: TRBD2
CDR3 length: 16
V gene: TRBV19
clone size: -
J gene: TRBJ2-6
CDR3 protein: CASSIAGGRWANVLTF
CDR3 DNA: TGTGCCAGTAGTATAGCGGGGGGGCGCTGGGCCAACGTCCTGACTTTC

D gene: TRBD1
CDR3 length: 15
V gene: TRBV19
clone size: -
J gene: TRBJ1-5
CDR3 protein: CASSPDHRGEEPQHF
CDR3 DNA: TGTGCCAGTAGTCCAGACCACAGGGGAGAGGAGCCCCAGCATTTT

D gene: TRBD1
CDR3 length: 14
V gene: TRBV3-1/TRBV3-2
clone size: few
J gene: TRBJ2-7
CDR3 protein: CASSQRQGPYEQYF
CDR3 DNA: TGTGCCAGCAGCCAGCGACAGGGTCCCTACGAGCAGTACTTC

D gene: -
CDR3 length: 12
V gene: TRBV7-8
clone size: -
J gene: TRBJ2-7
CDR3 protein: CASSPQNYEQYF
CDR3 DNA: TGTGCCAGCAGCCCCCAGAACTACGAGCAGTACTTC

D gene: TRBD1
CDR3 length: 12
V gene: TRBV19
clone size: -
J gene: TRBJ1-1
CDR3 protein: CASGTGGTEAFF
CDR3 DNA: TGTGCCAGCGGGACAGGGGGGACTGAAGCTTTCTTT

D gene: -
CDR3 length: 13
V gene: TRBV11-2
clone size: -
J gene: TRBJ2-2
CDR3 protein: CASSLAYTGELFF
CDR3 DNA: TGTGCCAGCAGCTTAGCGTACACCGGGGAGCTGTTTTTT

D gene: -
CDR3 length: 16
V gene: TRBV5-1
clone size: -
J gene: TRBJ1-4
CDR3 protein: CASSLGGDLGNEKLFF
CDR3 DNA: TGCGCCAGCAGCCTTGGCGGGGACTTGGGTAATGAAAAACTGTTTTTT

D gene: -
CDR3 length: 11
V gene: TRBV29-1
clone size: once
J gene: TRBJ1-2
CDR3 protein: CSVGQNQGYTF
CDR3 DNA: TGCAGCGTTGGACAGAATCAGGGCTACACCTTC

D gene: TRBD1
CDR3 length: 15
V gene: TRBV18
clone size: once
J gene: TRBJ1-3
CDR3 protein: CASSLDRGGGNTIYF
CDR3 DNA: TGTGCCAGCTCACTCGACAGGGGCGGCGGAAACACCATATATTTT

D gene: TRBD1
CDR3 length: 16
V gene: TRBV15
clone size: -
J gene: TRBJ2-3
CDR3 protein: CATSRVGRGQGDTQYF
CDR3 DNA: TGTGCCACCAGCAGAGTGGGCAGGGGGCAGGGAGATACGCAGTATTTT

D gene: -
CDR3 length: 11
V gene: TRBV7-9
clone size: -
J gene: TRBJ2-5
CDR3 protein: CASSQGETQYF
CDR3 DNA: TGTGCCAGCAGCCAGGGAGAGACCCAGTACTTC

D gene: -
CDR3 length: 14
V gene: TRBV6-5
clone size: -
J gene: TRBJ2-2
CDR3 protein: CASWTASNTGELFF
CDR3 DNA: TGTGCCAGCTGGACAGCCTCGAACACCGGGGAGCTGTTTTTT